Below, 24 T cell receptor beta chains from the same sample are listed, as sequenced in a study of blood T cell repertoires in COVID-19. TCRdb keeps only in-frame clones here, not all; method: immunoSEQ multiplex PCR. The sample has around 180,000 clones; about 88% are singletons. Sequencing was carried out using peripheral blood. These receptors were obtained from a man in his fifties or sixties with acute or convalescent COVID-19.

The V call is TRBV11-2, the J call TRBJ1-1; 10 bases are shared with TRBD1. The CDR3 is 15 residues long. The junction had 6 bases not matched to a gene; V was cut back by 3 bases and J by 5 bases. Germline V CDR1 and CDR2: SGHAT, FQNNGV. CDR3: CASSFAGTGETEAFF. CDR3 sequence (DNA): TGTGCCAGCAGCTTCGCCGGGACAGGGGAGACTGAAGCTTTCTTT.

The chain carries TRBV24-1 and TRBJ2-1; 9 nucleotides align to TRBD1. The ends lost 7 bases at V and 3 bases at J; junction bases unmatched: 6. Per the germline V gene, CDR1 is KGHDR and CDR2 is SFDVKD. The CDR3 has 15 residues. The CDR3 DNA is TGTGCCACCAGCCGGGGACAGGGTAACTACAATGAGCAGTTCTTC. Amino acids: CATSRGQGNYNEQFF.

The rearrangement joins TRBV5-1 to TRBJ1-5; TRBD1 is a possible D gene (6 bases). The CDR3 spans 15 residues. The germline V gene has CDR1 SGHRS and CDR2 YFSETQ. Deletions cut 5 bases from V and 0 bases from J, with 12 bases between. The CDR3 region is CASRTGPYSNQPQHF. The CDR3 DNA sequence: TGCGCCAGCAGGACAGGACCTTATAGCAATCAGCCCCAGCATTTT.

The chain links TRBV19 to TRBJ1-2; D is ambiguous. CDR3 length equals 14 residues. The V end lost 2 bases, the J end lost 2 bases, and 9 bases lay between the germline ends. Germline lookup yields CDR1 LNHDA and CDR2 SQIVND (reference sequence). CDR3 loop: CASSINNRNYGYTF. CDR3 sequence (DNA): TGTGCCAGTAGTATAAATAACCGGAACTATGGCTACACCTTC.

Written as DNA, the CDR3 is TGTGCCAGCAGCCCTACTGGGACAGCTTATGGCTACACCTTC. Translated, it gives CASSPTGTAYGYTF. This chain links TRBV7-8 with TRBJ1-2, with 7 bases fitting TRBD1. V lost 5 bases, J lost 5 bases, and 8 bases stayed unmatched. Germline loops: CDR1 SGHVS, CDR2 FQNEAQ. The length of the CDR3 is 14 residues.

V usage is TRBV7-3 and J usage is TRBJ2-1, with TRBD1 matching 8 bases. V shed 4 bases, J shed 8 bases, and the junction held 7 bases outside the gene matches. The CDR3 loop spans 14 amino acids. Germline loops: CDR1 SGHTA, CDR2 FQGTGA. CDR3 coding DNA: TGTGCCAGCAGCTCCAAGACAGGGGTCCATGAGCAGTTCTTC. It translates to CASSSKTGVHEQFF.

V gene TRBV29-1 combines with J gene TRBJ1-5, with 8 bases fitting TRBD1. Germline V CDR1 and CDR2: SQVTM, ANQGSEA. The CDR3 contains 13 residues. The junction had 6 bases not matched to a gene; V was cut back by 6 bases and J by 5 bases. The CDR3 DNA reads TGCAGCGTCCGGACAGGGTTCGATCAGCCCCAGCATTTT. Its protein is CSVRTGFDQPQHF.

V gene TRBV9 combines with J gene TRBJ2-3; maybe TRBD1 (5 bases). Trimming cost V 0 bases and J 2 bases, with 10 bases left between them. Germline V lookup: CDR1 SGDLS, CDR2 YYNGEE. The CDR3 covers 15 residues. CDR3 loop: CASSVGGRVTDTQYF. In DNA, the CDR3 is TGTGCCAGCAGCGTAGGGGGCAGGGTCACAGATACGCAGTATTTT.

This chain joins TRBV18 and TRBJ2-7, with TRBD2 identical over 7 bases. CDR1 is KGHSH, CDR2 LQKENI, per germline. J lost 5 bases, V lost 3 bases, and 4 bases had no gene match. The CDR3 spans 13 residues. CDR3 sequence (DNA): TGTGCCAGCTCACCGGCGGGAGAGGACGAGCAGTACTTC. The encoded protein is CASSPAGEDEQYF.

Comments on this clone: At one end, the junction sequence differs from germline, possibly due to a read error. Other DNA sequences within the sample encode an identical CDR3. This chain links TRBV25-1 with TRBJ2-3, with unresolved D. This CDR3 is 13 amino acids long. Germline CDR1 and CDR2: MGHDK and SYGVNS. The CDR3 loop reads CASSVESWDTQYF. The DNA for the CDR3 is TGTGCTAGCAGTGTCGAGAGCTGGGATACGCAGTATTTT.

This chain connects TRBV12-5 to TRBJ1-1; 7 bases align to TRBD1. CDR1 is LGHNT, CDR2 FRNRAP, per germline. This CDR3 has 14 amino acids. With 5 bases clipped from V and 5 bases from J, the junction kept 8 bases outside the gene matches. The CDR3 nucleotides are TGTGCTAGTGGTAGGGACAGAAAAGGGACTGAAGCTTTCTTT. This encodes CASGRDRKGTEAFF.

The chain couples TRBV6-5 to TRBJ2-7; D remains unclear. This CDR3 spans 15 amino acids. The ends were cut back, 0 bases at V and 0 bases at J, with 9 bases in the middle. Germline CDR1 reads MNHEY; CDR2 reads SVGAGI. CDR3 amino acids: CASSYSNPSSYEQYV. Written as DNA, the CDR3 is TGTGCCAGCAGTTACTCGAACCCGAGCTCCTACGAGCAGTACGTC.

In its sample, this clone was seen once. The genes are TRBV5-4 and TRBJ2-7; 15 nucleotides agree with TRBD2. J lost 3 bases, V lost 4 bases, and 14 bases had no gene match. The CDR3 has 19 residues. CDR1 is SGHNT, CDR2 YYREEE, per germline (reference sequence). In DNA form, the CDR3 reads TGTGCCAGCAGCGCGACCTACGGACTAGCGGGAGGGCCGGGCTACGAGCAGTACTTC. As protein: CASSATYGLAGGPGYEQYF.

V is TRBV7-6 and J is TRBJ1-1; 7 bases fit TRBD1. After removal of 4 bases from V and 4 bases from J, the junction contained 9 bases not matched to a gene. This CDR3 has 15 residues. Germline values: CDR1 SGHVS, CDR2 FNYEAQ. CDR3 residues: CASSSLQGVFTEAFF. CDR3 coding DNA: TGTGCCAGCAGCTCCCTCCAGGGGGTCTTCACTGAAGCTTTCTTT. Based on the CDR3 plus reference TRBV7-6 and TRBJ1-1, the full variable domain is GAGVSQSPRYKVTKRGQDVALRCDPISGHVSLYWYRQALGQGPEFLTYFNYEAQQDKSGLPNDRFSAERPEGSISTLTIQRTEQRDSAMYRCASSSLQGVFTEAFFGQGTRLTVV.

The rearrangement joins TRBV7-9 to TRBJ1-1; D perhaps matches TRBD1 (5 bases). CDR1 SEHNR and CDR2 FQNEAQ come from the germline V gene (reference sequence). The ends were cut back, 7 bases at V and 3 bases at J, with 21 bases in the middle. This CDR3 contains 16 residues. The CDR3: CASNSQPRGRDTEAFF. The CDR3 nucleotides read TGTGCCAGCAATTCCCAACCAAGGGGTCGGGACACTGAAGCTTTCTTT. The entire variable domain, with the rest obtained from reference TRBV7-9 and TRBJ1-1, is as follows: DTGVSQNPRHKITKRGQNVTFRCDPISEHNRLYWYRQTLGQGPEFLTYFQNEAQLEKSRLLSDRFSAERPKGSFSTLEIQRTEQGDSAMYLCASNSQPRGRDTEAFFGQGTRLTVV.

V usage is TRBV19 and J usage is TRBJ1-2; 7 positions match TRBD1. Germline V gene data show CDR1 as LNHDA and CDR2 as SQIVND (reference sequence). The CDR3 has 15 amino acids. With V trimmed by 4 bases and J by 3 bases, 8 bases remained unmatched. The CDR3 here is CASSNSFGTDYGYTF. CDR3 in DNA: TGTGCCAGTAGTAACTCATTCGGGACAGACTATGGCTACACCTTC.

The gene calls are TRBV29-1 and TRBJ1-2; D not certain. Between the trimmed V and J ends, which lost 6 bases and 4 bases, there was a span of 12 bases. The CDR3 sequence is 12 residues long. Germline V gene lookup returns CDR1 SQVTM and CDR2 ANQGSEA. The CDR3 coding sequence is TGCAGCGTCCAAGACACAGTCTATGGCTACACCTTC. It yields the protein CSVQDTVYGYTF.

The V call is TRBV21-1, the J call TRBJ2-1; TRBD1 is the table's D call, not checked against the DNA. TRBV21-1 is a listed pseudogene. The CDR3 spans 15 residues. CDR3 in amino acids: CASSKGQGPTHEQFF. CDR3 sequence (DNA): TGTGCCAGCAGCAAAGGACAGGGGCCCACCCATGAGCAGTTCTTC.

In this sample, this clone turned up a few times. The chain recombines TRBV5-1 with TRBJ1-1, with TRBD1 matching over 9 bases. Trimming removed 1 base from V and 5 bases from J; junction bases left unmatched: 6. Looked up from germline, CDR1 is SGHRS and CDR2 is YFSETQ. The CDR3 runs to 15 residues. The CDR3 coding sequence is TGCGCCAGCAGCTTGTTAAGGACAGGGGAAACTGAAGCTTTCTTT. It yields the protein CASSLLRTGETEAFF.

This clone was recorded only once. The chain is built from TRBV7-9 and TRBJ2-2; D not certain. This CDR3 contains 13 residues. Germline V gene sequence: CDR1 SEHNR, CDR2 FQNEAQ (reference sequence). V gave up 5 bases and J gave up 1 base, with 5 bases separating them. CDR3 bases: TGTGCCAGCAGCACAGTGAACACCGGGGAGCTGTTTTTT. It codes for CASSTVNTGELFF.

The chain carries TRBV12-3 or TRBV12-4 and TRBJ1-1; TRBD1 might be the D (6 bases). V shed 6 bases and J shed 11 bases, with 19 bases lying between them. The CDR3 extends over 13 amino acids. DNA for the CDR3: TGTGCCAGCAGGGACCGGGCAGGGGATGTTGCTTTCTTT. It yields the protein CASRDRAGDVAFF.

For the CDR3, the DNA is TGTGCCAGCATAGGGACTTTGAACACTGAAGCTTTCTTT. Protein sequence: CASIGTLNTEAFF. The V gene is TRBV2, the J gene TRBJ1-1; D is possibly TRBD1 (5 bases). The V and J ends lost 7 bases and 0 bases respectively, with 9 bases between them. Germline V gene data show CDR1 as SNHLY and CDR2 as FYNNEI. The CDR3 spans 13 residues.

CDR3 DNA sequence: TGTGCCAGCTCACCACGAGGTGGAGAAATGAACACTGAAGCTTTCTTT. Its translation: CASSPRGGEMNTEAFF. J is TRBJ1-1 and V is TRBV18; the D is unclear. This CDR3 spans 16 amino acids. V was shortened by 1 base and J by 0 bases, with 12 bases between the two germline ends. Per the germline V gene, CDR1 is KGHSH and CDR2 is LQKENI.

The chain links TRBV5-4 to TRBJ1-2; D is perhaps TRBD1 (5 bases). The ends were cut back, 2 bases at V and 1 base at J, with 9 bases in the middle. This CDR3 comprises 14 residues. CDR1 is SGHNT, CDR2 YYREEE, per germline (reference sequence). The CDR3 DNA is TGTGCCAGCAGCTTCAATCAGGGTAACTATGGCTACACCTTC. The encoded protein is CASSFNQGNYGYTF.